This T cell receptor beta chain was observed in a study of T cell responses to AZD1222 COVID-19 vaccine. V was trimmed by 10 bases and J by 1 base, leaving 10 bases between them. The germline gives CDR1 SNHLY, CDR2 FYNNEI. The CDR3 has 13 amino acids. Study results and limitations: Dominant CD4 TCR responses targeted spike regions 160-218 and 743-854. Spike-specific TCR breadth and depth were elevated following two AZD1222 doses.

Sequenced by immunoSEQ multiplex PCR; TCRdb stores in-frame clones only, minus some. This table has roughly 160,000 clones, 94% appearing once. Concerning this clone itself: What it binds is not known.

The sample in question was peripheral blood, obtained on day 0 of AZD1222 vaccination. V and J are TRBV2 and TRBJ2-2, with D perhaps matching TRBD1 (5 bases). The TCR comes from an adult in good health. CDR3 nucleotides: TGTGCCACCGGACAAGAGAACACCGGGGAGCTGTTTTTT. Translated, it gives CATGQENTGELFF.